These 14 T cell receptor beta chains originate from one sample sequenced in a study of cytomegalovirus exposure and HLA in healthy donors (dated by TCRdb to the late 2010s). Library method: the immunoSEQ multiplex PCR assay. For the multiplex PCR, a mixture combining 60 forward primers for TCR Vbeta segments and 13 reverse primers for TCR Jbeta segments was used. Sourced from immuneACCESS, this table was stored by TCRdb with only in-frame sequences that have V and J called. A share of the clones is absent; for the studies checked, an unresolved V gene accounts for under half, and the remainder has no known explanation. Per the sample table, the count is approximately 120,000 clones. Together, the top ten hold around 2.7% of the sample. The sample was PBMCs. The receptors stem from a man aged 25 to 45 in good health and CMV-seronegative.

The CDR3 DNA sequence: TGTGCCACCAGCAGAGATCGGGACTTGGGTCGCGCTGAAGCTTTCTTT. This translates into CATSRDRDLGRAEAFF. The V gene is TRBV15, the J gene TRBJ1-1; tentatively, D is TRBD1 (5 bases). The CDR3 covers 16 residues. The ends were cut back, 0 bases at V and 6 bases at J, with 17 bases in the middle. CDR1 and CDR2 (germline): LNHNV, YYDKDF (reference sequence).

The V and J genes are TRBV5-1 and TRBJ1-3; TRBD1 is a possible D gene (6 bases). The V end lost 4 bases, the J end lost 1 base, and 12 bases lay between the germline ends. The germline gives CDR1 SGHRS, CDR2 YFSETQ. The CDR3 covers 15 residues. CDR3 sequence reads: CASSQDRESGNTIYF. Here the CDR3 DNA reads TGCGCCAGCAGCCAGGACAGAGAATCTGGAAACACCATATATTTT.

The chain uses TRBV27 and TRBJ2-7; TRBD2 aligns across 10 bases. Germline lookup yields CDR1 MNHEY and CDR2 SMNVEV (reference sequence). This CDR3 is built from 14 residues. V lost 4 bases to trimming and J lost 2 bases; unmatched junction nucleotides: 2. CDR3 in amino acids: CASSSGLAAYEQYF. The DNA for the CDR3 is TGTGCCAGCAGTTCCGGACTAGCGGCCTACGAGCAGTACTTC.

The CDR3: CAWSPTGTEQYF. CDR3 nucleotides: TGTGCCTGGAGTCCGACAGGGACCGAGCAGTACTTC. J is TRBJ2-7 and V is TRBV30, with TRBD1 identical over 7 bases. The germline V gene encodes CDR1 GTSNPN and CDR2 SVGIG (reference sequence). V shed 2 bases, J shed 6 bases, and the junction held 4 bases outside the gene matches. The CDR3 is made up of 12 amino acids.

The CDR3, as DNA: TGTGCCAGCAGTTTTGGGGGGACAGCCACAGATACGCAGTATTTT. It yields the protein CASSFGGTATDTQYF. The chain employs TRBV27 and TRBJ2-3; the D gene is possibly TRBD1 (7 bases). This CDR3 contains 15 residues. In germline, CDR1 is MNHEY, CDR2 SMNVEV (reference sequence). The V gene lost 3 bases and the J gene lost 2 bases, with 12 bases spanning the gap.

The J gene is TRBJ2-7, the V gene TRBV5-1, with TRBD2 matching 7 bases. V lost 3 bases, J lost 5 bases, and 11 bases stayed unmatched. CDR3 length equals 15 residues. The germline gives CDR1 SGHRS, CDR2 YFSETQ. CDR3 bases: TGCGCCAGCAGCTCCCGGACTAGGCCGTCCCACGAGCAGTACTTC. It yields the protein CASSSRTRPSHEQYF.

The rearrangement joins TRBV30 to TRBJ2-2; TRBD1 matches 9 bases. Germline CDR1 and CDR2: GTSNPN and SVGIG (reference sequence). This CDR3 is 11 amino acids long. Germline trimming cut 8 bases from V and 6 bases from J; bases unmatched to any gene: 1. The CDR3 is CAGDRAGELFF. Written as DNA, the CDR3 is TGTGCCGGGGACAGGGCCGGGGAGCTGTTTTTT.

The V gene is TRBV4-1, the J gene TRBJ1-1; unclear D gene. V was clipped by 3 bases and J by 1 base, with 6 bases between them. The CDR3 is 13 amino acids. Per the germline V gene, CDR1 is MGHRA and CDR2 is YSYEKL. The CDR3 DNA reads as TGCGCCAGCAGCCATGTACAGAACACTGAAGCTTTCTTT. Its protein product is CASSHVQNTEAFF.

The genes are TRBV29-1 and TRBJ2-3; 8 nucleotides align to TRBD1. The CDR3 totals 15 residues. With 7 bases clipped from V and 4 bases from J, the junction kept 13 bases outside the gene matches. Germline V gives CDR1 SQVTM, CDR2 ANQGSEA. CDR3: CSGAPGDRYPDTQYF. DNA for the CDR3: TGCAGCGGGGCTCCGGGGGACAGGTATCCAGATACGCAGTATTTT.

The V gene is TRBV7-2, the J gene TRBJ2-3; D remains unclear. In germline, CDR1 is SGHTA, CDR2 FQGNSA. This CDR3 spans 13 amino acids. V shed 5 bases and J shed 4 bases, with 10 bases lying between them. CDR3: CASSTLEADTQYF. The CDR3 DNA reads TGTGCCAGCAGCACCCTAGAGGCAGATACGCAGTATTTT.

V and J are TRBV29-1 and TRBJ2-6; D gene unclear. The CDR3 spans 15 residues. V lost 7 bases and J lost 0, with 13 bases in between. Germline lookup yields CDR1 SQVTM and CDR2 ANQGSEA. Here the CDR3 reads CSAVAEVSGANVLTF. CDR3 coding DNA: TGCAGCGCTGTGGCCGAAGTCTCTGGGGCCAACGTCCTGACTTTC.

CDR3 amino acids: CASSLERSTGELFF. The CDR3 bases are TGTGCCAGCAGCTTGGAGAGAAGCACCGGGGAGCTGTTTTTT. The rearrangement joins TRBV5-4 to TRBJ2-2; D uncertain. The CDR3 is 14 residues long. Looked up from germline, CDR1 is SGHNT and CDR2 is YYREEE (reference sequence). V lost 0 bases, J lost 4 bases, and 7 bases lay in between.

The chain is built from TRBV27 and TRBJ2-1; D unresolved. The CDR3 is made up of 16 amino acids. The germline V gene encodes CDR1 MNHEY and CDR2 SMNVEV (reference sequence). The V end was cut by 2 bases, the J end by 0 bases, with 11 bases between. This CDR3 reads CASSLSGEVSYNEQFF. In DNA, the CDR3 is TGTGCCAGCAGTTTAAGTGGAGAGGTCTCCTACAATGAGCAGTTCTTC.

The rearrangement uses TRBV5-1 and TRBJ1-1; D call uncertain. Germline CDR1 is SGHRS and CDR2 is YFSETQ. Between the trimmed V and J ends, which lost 3 bases and 3 bases, there was a span of 15 bases. The CDR3 spans 15 residues. CDR3 in amino acids: CASSSNTRVDTEAFF. The CDR3 nucleotides are TGCGCCAGCAGCTCGAATACACGGGTGGACACTGAAGCTTTCTTT.